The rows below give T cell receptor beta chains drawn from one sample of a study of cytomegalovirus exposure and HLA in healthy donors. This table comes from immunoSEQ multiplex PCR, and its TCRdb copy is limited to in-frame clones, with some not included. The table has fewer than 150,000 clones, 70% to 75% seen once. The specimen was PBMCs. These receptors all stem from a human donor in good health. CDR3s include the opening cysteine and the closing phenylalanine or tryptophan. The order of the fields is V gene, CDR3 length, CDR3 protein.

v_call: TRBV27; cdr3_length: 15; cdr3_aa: CASESRTGGNTEAFF
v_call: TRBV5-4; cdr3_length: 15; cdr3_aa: CASSLDASGAETQYF
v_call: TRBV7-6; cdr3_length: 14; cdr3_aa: CASSSLSGNTEAFF
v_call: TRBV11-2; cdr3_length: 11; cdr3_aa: CASSRVETQYF
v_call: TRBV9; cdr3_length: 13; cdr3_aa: CASSVTLNTEAFF
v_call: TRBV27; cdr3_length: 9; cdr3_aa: CASWTLKYF
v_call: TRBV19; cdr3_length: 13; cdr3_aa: CASSIEGVTEAFF
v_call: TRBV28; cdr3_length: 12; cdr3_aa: CASSRNTGELFF
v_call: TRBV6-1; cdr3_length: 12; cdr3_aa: CASSGNRVGQYF
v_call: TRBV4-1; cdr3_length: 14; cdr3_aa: CASSQVGGSGELFF
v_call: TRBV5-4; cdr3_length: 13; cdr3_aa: CASSFRGGNTIYF
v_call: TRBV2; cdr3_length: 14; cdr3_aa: CASLRDRASYEQYF
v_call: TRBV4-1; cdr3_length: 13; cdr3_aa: CASSQGRGETQYF
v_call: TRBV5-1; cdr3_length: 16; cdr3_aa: CASSYSRDRLHYGYTF
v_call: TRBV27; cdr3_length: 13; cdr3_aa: CASSLGTGYGYTF
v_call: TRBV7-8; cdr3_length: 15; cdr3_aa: CASTPGGGASGELFF
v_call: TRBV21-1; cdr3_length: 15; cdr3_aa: CASSKARGRVKPLHF
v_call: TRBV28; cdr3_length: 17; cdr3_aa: CASSLATGVSSGNTIYF
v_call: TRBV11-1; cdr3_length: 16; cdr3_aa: CASSSPGTGYLETQYF
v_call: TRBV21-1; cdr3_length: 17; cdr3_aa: CASSKALDRIAIYEAFF
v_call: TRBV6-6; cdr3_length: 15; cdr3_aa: CASSFSGGPTDTQYF
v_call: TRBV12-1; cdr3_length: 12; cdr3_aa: CASSTDSYEQYF
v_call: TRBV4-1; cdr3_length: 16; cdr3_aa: CASSQPLAGAINEQFF
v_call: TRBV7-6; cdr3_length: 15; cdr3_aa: CASSLEQGVDSPLHF
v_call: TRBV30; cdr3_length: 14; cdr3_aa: CAWTGLAGFGEQYF
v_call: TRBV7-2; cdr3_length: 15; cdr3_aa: CASNPGQGYTGELFF
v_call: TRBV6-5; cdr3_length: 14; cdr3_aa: CASSRTSGGYEQYF
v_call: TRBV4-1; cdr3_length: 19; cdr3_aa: CASRARATTGVATNEKLFF
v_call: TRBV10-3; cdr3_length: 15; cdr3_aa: CAIRSGEGGSYEQYF
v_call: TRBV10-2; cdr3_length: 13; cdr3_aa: CASAGDSQETQYF
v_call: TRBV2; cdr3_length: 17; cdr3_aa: CASSGLGVPSPYNEQFF
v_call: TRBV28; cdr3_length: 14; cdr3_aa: CASSPGLFTGELFF
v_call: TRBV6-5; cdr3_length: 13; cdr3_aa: CASTYEDTGELFF
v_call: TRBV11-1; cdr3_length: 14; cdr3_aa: CASSQGAGGYEQYF
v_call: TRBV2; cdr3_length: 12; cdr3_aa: CASTEGGLEQYF
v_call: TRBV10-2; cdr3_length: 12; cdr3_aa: CASSAQSYEQYF